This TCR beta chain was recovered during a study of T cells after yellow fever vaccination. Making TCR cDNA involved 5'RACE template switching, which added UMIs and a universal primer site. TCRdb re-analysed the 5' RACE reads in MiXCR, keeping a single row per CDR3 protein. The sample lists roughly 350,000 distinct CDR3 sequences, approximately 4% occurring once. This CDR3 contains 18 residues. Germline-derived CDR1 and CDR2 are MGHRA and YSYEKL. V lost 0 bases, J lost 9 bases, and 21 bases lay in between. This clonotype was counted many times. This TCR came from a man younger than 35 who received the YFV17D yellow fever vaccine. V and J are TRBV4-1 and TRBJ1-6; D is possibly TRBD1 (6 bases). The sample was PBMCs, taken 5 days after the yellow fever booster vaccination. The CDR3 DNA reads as TGCGCCAGCAGCCAAGATCCCGTACAGGGCATTTTAGGTTCACCCCTCCACTTT. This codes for CASSQDPVQGILGSPLHF.